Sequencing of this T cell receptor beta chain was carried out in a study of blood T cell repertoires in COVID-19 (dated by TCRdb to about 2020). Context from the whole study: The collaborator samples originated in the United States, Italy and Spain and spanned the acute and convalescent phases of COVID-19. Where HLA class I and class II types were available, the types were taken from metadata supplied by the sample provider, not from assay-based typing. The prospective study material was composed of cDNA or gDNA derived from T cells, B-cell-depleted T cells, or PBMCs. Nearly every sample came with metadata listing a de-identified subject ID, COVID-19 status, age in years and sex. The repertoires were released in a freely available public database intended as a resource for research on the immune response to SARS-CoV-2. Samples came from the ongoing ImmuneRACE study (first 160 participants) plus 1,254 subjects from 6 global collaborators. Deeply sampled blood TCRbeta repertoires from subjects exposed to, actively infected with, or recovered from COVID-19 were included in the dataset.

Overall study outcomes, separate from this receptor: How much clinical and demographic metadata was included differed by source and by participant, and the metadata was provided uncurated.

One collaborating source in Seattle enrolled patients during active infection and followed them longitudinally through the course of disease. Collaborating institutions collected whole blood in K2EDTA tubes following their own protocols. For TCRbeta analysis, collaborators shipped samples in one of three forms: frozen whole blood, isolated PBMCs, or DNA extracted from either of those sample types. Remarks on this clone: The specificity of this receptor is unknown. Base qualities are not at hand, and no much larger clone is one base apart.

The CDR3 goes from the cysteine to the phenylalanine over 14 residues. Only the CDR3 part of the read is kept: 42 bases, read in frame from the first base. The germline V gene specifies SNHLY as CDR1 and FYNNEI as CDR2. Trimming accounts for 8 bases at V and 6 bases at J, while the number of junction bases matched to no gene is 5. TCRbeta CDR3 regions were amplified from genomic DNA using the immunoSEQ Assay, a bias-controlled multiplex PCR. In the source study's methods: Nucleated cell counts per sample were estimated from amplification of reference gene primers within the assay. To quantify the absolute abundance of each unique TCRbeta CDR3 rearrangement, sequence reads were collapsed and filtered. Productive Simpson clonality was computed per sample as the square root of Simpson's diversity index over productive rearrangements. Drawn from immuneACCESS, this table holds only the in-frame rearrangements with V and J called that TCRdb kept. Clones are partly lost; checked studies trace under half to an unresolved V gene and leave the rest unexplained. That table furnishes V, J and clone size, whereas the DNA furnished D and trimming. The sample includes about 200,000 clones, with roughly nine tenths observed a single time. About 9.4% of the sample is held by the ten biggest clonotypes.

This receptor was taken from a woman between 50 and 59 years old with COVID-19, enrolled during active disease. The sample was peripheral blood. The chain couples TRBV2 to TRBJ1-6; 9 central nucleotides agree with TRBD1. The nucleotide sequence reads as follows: TGTGCCAGCGAGACAGGGGGGCCTAATTCACCCCTCCACTTT. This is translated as CASETGGPNSPLHF. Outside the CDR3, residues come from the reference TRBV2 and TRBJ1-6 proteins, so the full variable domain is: EPEVTQTPSHQVTQMGQEVILRCVPISNHLYFYWYRQILGQKVEFLVSFYNNEISEKSEIFDDQFSVERPDGSNFTLKIRSTKLEDSAMYFCASETGGPNSPLHFGNGTRLTVT.